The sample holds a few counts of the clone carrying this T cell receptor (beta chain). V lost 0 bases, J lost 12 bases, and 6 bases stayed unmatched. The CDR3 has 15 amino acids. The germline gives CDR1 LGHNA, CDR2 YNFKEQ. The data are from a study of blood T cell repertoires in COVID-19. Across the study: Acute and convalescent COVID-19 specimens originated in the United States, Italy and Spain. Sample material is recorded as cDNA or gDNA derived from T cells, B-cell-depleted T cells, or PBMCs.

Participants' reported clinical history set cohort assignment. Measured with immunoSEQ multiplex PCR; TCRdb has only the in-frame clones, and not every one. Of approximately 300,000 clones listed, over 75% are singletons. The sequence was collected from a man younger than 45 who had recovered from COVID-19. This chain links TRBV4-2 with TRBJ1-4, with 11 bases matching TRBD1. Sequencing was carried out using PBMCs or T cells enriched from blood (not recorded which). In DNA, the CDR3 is TGTGCCAGCAGCCAAGATCAAGGACAGGGGGCAGAACTGTTTTTT. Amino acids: CASSQDQGQGAELFF.